One and the same sample provided the 22 T cell receptor beta chains below, sequenced in a study of spatial heterogeneity in lung cancer. One entry per CDR3 protein, called by TCRdb with MiXCR from the 5' RACE reads. The data show more than 10,000 distinct CDR3 sequences, 3.9% seen once. The time point was: sample taken at primary tumor resection. Frozen PBMC, nontumor lung or tumor provided whole RNA, which was sequenced unsorted. The sample consisted of PBMCs, taken at surgery. These receptors all stem from a male donor with early-stage non-small cell lung cancer.

This clonotype has at least ten counts. Since it is a stray read in a library aimed at alpha chains, this beta chain has a size that is not meaningful. The chain employs TRBV4-1 and TRBJ1-2, with 7 bases matching TRBD1. After removal of 2 bases from V and 1 base from J, the junction contained 4 bases not matched to a gene. The CDR3 extends over 15 amino acids. The germline V gene encodes CDR1 MGHRA and CDR2 YSYEKL. The CDR3 protein is CASSQRRGDNYGYTF. CDR3 sequence (DNA): TGCGCCAGCAGCCAACGCAGGGGGGATAACTATGGCTACACCTTC.

A word on this clonotype: This beta chain is a stray read from a library made for alpha chains; its abundance is not meaningful. V and J are TRBV14 and TRBJ2-7, with D unresolved. This CDR3 contains 14 residues. With 2 bases removed from V and 3 bases from J, the gap between germline ends came to 11 bases. Germline-derived CDR1 and CDR2 are SGHDN and FVKESK. For the CDR3, the DNA is TGTGCCAGCAGCCAAAAAAGCCGCTTCTACGAGCAGTACTTC. This encodes CASSQKSRFYEQYF.

This clonotype was observed many times. The library was prepared for alpha chains; this beta chain is a stray read, so its frequency means little. The CDR3 bases are TGTGCCAGCAGCTTAGGAGGGGAAGGGCAGCCCCAGCATTTT. This sequence encodes CASSLGGEGQPQHF. The gene calls are TRBV7-6 and TRBJ1-5; TRBD1 is a possible D gene (5 bases). CDR3 size: 14 residues. Germline-derived CDR1 and CDR2 are SGHVS and FNYEAQ. V was shortened by 1 base and J by 7 bases, with 11 bases between the two germline ends. The complete variable domain, with remaining parts taken from reference TRBV7-6 and TRBJ1-5, reads GAGVSQSPRYKVTKRGQDVALRCDPISGHVSLYWYRQALGQGPEFLTYFNYEAQQDKSGLPNDRFSAERPEGSISTLTIQRTEQRDSAMYRCASSLGGEGQPQHFGDGTRLSIL.

This clonotype was counted ten times or more. Since the library was made to target alpha chains, this beta chain is a stray read and its abundance is not meaningful. The rearrangement uses TRBV28 and TRBJ1-2, with 7 bases lining up with TRBD1. Trimming removed 3 bases from V and 9 bases from J; junction bases left unmatched: 10. CDR1 is MDHEN and CDR2 is SYDVKM in the germline V gene. The CDR3 has 14 residues. CDR3 nucleotides: TGTGCCAGCAGTTTGTCAGGGGGAAGTTATAGCTACACCTTC. As protein: CASSLSGGSYSYTF.

This clonotype was seen at least ten times. This beta chain lies outside the target of a library built for alpha chains; its clone size means little. CDR3 amino acids: CASSPPRSGLATETQYF. CDR3 DNA: TGTGCCAGCTCACCACCCCGATCGGGTCTAGCGACAGAGACCCAGTACTTC. This chain links TRBV18 with TRBJ2-5; a weak D match, TRBD2 (6 bases). The CDR3 runs 17 residues. From germline, CDR1 is KGHSH and CDR2 LQKENI. Trimming took off 0 bases at V and 4 bases at J, with 18 bases between the two ends.

This clonotype has ten or more counts. For a library built for alpha chains, this beta chain is a stray read; little rests on its size. The chain uses TRBV28 and TRBJ2-1; D gene ambiguous. Germline-derived CDR1 and CDR2 are MDHEN and SYDVKM. This CDR3 has 15 residues. The ends were cut back, 6 bases at V and 7 bases at J, with 19 bases in the middle. For the CDR3, the DNA is TGTGCCAGCAGGGCAAGCTCCGGAGATCTTAATGAGCAGTTCTTC. Its translation is CASRASSGDLNEQFF.

This clonotype was counted ten times or more. This beta chain is an off-target read within a library intended for alpha chains, so its frequency means little. The V call is TRBV2, the J call TRBJ2-2, with D unclear. Trimming shortened V by 4 bases and J by 0 bases, and 12 bases separated the two germline ends. The CDR3 extends over 16 amino acids. CDR1 is SNHLY and CDR2 is FYNNEI in the germline V gene. The CDR3 loop is CASSVSGPANTGELFF. CDR3 in DNA: TGTGCCAGCAGTGTCTCAGGACCCGCGAACACCGGGGAGCTGTTTTTT.

The sample holds many counts of this clonotype. A library prepared for alpha chains yielded this beta chain as an off-target read; its size is of little meaning. The V and J genes are TRBV28 and TRBJ2-5; D possibly uses TRBD1 or TRBD2 (6 bases each). Trimming took off 6 bases at V and 5 bases at J, with 19 bases between the two ends. CDR1 MDHEN and CDR2 SYDVKM come from the germline V gene. The length of the CDR3 is 15 residues. The CDR3 reads CASSRGGGGGETQYF. The CDR3 DNA reads TGTGCCAGCAGCCGGGGTGGCGGAGGGGGGGAGACCCAGTACTTC.

This clonotype was observed many times. This beta chain is a stray read from a library made for alpha chains; its abundance is not meaningful. V is TRBV4-3 and J is TRBJ2-1; 9 positions agree with TRBD2. Losses at the gene ends were 0 bases for V and 1 base for J; bases not matched to a gene: 4. This CDR3 has 17 residues. Germline V gene data show CDR1 as LGHNA and CDR2 as YSLEER. CDR3 sequence: CASSQEPSGRSYNEQFF. CDR3 nucleotides: TGCGCCAGCAGCCAAGAACCGAGCGGGAGGTCCTACAATGAGCAGTTCTTC.

This clonotype was seen ten or more times. Found in a library prepared for alpha chains, this beta chain is an off-target read, and its abundance has little meaning. The V call is TRBV24-1, the J call TRBJ2-1; 8 nucleotides match TRBD1. The CDR3 totals 16 residues. CDR1 is KGHDR, CDR2 SFDVKD, per germline. The ends lost 4 bases at V and 4 bases at J; junction bases unmatched: 8. Here the CDR3 reads CATSDPGGAGYNEQFF. In nucleotides, the CDR3 is TGTGCCACCAGTGACCCAGGGGGCGCGGGGTACAATGAGCAGTTCTTC.

This clonotype came up many times. This beta chain is an off-target read within a library intended for alpha chains, so its frequency means little. J is TRBJ2-2 and V is TRBV6-2 or TRBV6-3; D assignment may be TRBD1 or TRBD2 (5 bases each). Germline lookup yields CDR1 MNHEY and CDR2 SVGEGT. This CDR3 contains 14 residues. Trimming left V 8 bases short and J 6 bases short, with 16 bases between. CDR3 region: CASGSYRGPGELFF. In DNA, the CDR3 is TGTGCCAGCGGATCATATAGGGGACCCGGGGAGCTGTTTTTT.

This clonotype was counted ten times or more. At one end, the junction sequence differs from germline, possibly due to a read error. This beta chain came through as a stray read in a library set up for alpha chains, and its size says little. The V and J genes are TRBV29-1 and TRBJ2-1; either TRBD1 or TRBD2 may supply D (6 bases each). This CDR3 contains 13 residues. The germline CDR1 and CDR2 sequences are SQVTM and ANQGSEA. The CDR3, as DNA: TGCAGCGTCGCTGGACAGTTCGGGAGTTGGGGGCTCTTC. As protein: CSVAGQFGSWGLF.

In its sample, this clonotype was seen many times. In a library made to pick up alpha chains, this beta chain is a stray read with a size that means little. This rearrangement joins TRBV10-3 to TRBJ2-1; the D gene is possibly TRBD2 (5 bases). V dropped 3 bases and J dropped 3 bases, with 15 bases sitting between them. CDR3 length: 16 amino acids. Germline V gene data show CDR1 as ENHRY and CDR2 as SYGVKD. The CDR3 reads CAISDSSGGDYNEQFF. CDR3 bases: TGTGCCATCAGTGATTCCAGCGGAGGAGACTACAATGAGCAGTTCTTC.

This clonotype was counted at least ten times. Because the library targeted alpha chains, this beta chain is an off-target read whose size means little. The chain employs TRBV4-3 and TRBJ2-7, with TRBD1 identical over 9 bases. The length of the CDR3 is 15 residues. The trim removed 3 bases at V and 3 bases at J, leaving 6 bases unmatched. Germline values: CDR1 LGHNA, CDR2 YSLEER. CDR3 amino acids: CASSQVGQGSYEQYF. Written as DNA, the CDR3 is TGCGCCAGCAGCCAGGTGGGACAGGGAAGCTACGAGCAGTACTTC.

This clonotype was counted many times. This beta chain is an off-target read within a library intended for alpha chains, so its frequency means little. The V gene is TRBV27, the J gene TRBJ2-7, with TRBD2 identical over 11 bases. Looked up from germline, CDR1 is MNHEY and CDR2 is SMNVEV (reference sequence). The CDR3 length is 15 residues. V trimming: 3 bases; J trimming: 0 bases; junction bases outside the gene matches: 1. The CDR3 DNA reads TGTGCCAGCAGTTTGGGGACTAGCGGCTCCTACGAGCAGTACTTC. This gives the protein CASSLGTSGSYEQYF.

This clonotype was counted many times. A library prepared for alpha chains yielded this beta chain as an off-target read; its size is of little meaning. The rearrangement joins TRBV28 to TRBJ2-7, with D possibly called TRBD1 or TRBD2 (5 bases each). The V end was cut by 5 bases, the J end by 3 bases, with 17 bases between. The CDR3 runs to 15 residues. Germline values: CDR1 MDHEN, CDR2 SYDVKM. The CDR3 spells CASSPTPRGYYEQYF. The CDR3 DNA reads as TGTGCCAGCAGTCCTACCCCGAGGGGTTACTACGAGCAGTACTTC.

Turning to this clonotype: Since the library was made to target alpha chains, this beta chain is a stray read and its abundance is not meaningful. As DNA, the CDR3 is TGTGCCAGCAGTTACGGGGGAACTGGGGCCAACGTCCTGACTTTC. This encodes CASSYGGTGANVLTF. The V and J genes are TRBV6-2 or TRBV6-3 and TRBJ2-6, with D possibly called TRBD1 or TRBD2 (5 bases each). Germline CDR1 and CDR2: MNHEY and SVGEGT. The CDR3 covers 15 residues. V was trimmed by 2 bases and J by 2 bases, leaving 7 bases between them.

Within the sample, this clonotype is hyperexpanded. This beta chain is a stray sequence in a library constructed for alpha chains; its clone size is not meaningful. This chain uses TRBV12-3 or TRBV12-4 with TRBJ2-4; 7 nucleotides line up with TRBD2. With V trimmed by 1 base and J by 8 bases, 5 bases remained unmatched. CDR3 length: 14 residues. The CDR3 DNA sequence: TGTGCCAGCAGTTTAGGCGGGGCGGGAGACATTCAGTACTTC. This gives the protein CASSLGGAGDIQYF.

This clonotype was seen at least ten times. With the library built for alpha chains, this beta chain is off target and its frequency is not meaningful. The chain employs TRBV11-2 and TRBJ2-3; D perhaps matches TRBD2 (6 bases). Germline V gene lookup returns CDR1 SGHAT and CDR2 FQNNGV. The CDR3 spans 16 residues. Deletions cut 1 base from V and 2 bases from J, with 13 bases between. The CDR3 loop is CASSLGNGGPTDTQYF. Here the CDR3 DNA reads TGTGCCAGCAGCTTAGGGAACGGGGGACCCACAGATACGCAGTATTTT.

This clonotype was observed at least ten times. Found in a library prepared for alpha chains, this beta chain is an off-target read, and its abundance has little meaning. The V gene is TRBV29-1, the J gene TRBJ2-5; D is undetermined. Trimming cost V 0 bases and J 5 bases, with 13 bases left between them. CDR3 size: 14 residues. Germline-derived CDR1 and CDR2 are SQVTM and ANQGSEA. Here the CDR3 DNA reads TGCAGCGTTGAAGATCGCCCCTTCCAGGAGACCCAGTACTTC. Its translation: CSVEDRPFQETQYF.

This clonotype is deemed medium-sized. For a library built for alpha chains, this beta chain is a stray read; little rests on its size. V and J are TRBV24-1 and TRBJ2-2; perhaps TRBD2 as D (6 bases). Germline assignment: CDR1 KGHDR and CDR2 SFDVKD. V lost 5 bases to trimming and J lost 7 bases, with 16 bases between them. CDR3 length: 15 residues. CDR3: CATSAMGGMDGELFF. The CDR3 coding sequence is TGTGCCACCAGTGCTATGGGGGGAATGGACGGGGAGCTGTTTTTT.

By sample fraction, this clonotype is large. This beta chain turned up in a library designed for alpha chains; as an off-target read, its abundance says little. The chain has TRBV28 and TRBJ2-3, with a possible D match to TRBD2 (6 bases). The CDR3 consists of 13 residues. The V gene's germline CDR1 is MDHEN and CDR2 SYDVKM. V dropped 11 bases and J dropped 2 bases, with 14 bases sitting between them. CDR3 bases: TGTGCCTGTCACGGGGGAACCACAGATACGCAGTATTTT. Amino acid sequence: CACHGGTTDTQYF. The full variable domain, in which reference TRBV28 and TRBJ2-3 provide the parts outside the CDR3, is DVKVTQSSRYLVKRTGEKVFLECVQDMDHENMFWYRQDPGLGLRLIYFSYDVKMKEKGDIPEGYSVSREKKERFSLILESASTNQTSMYLCACHGGTTDTQYFGPGTRLTVL.